The clone carrying this TCR beta chain was found many times. The data are from a study of T cells in Graves' hyperthyroidism and ophthalmopathy. Amplification of TCR beta CDR3 regions used RNA as the template. The primer set for the first-round RT-PCR of the TCR CDR3 was HTBI. TCRdb itself ran the multiplex PCR reads through MiXCR, one entry per CDR3 protein. Of about 760,000 distinct CDR3 sequences in the sample, approximately 40% were seen once. The germline V and J ends were trimmed by 4 bases and 6 bases, with 12 bases remaining between them. Germline assignment: CDR1 SGHTA and CDR2 FQGTGA. The CDR3 length is 13 residues. Across 18 months, stable Graves' hyperthyroidism was marked by no progression to ophthalmopathy.

The sequencing input was blood. The V gene is TRBV7-3, the J gene TRBJ1-2, with a tentative D call TRBD1 (6 bases). The TCR originated in a woman between 40 and 50 years old with Graves' hyperthyroidism. The CDR3 sequence: CASSSNSGDGYTF. The DNA for the CDR3 is TGTGCCAGCAGCTCAAATTCAGGGGATGGCTACACCTTC. Full variable domain (outside the CDR3, taken from reference TRBV7-3 and TRBJ1-2): GAGVSQTPSNKVTEKGKYVELRCDPISGHTALYWYRQSLGQGPEFLIYFQGTGAADDSGLPNDRFFAVRPEGSVSTLKIQRTERGDSAVYLCASSSNSGDGYTFGSGTRLTVV.